Shown below are 6 T cell receptor beta chains from a single sample sequenced in a study of early T cells in non-severe SARS-CoV-2 infection. Each CDR3 protein gets one entry after TCRdb re-called the 5' RACE reads with MiXCR. The repertoire consists of about 83,000 distinct CDR3 sequences, with 10% to 15% occurring once and the leading ten covering about 6%. Sequencing was carried out using whole blood. The receptor set was obtained from an adult who was a healthcare worker with PCR-confirmed SARS-CoV-2 infection or an uninfected control (not recorded which).

The rearrangement links TRBV6-6 to TRBJ2-1; 10 positions match TRBD2. CDR3 length: 16 amino acids. J lost 9 bases, V lost 1 base, and 9 bases had no gene match. The V gene's germline CDR1 is MNHNY and CDR2 SVGAGI (reference sequence). CDR3 coding DNA: TGTGCCAGCAGTTACTACCCTAGCGGGAGAGGGGGTGAGCAGTTCTTC. It translates to CASSYYPSGRGGEQFF.

This clonotype was observed a handful of times. The chain combines TRBV24-1 with TRBJ2-1; D might be TRBD2 (6 bases). The CDR3 has 14 amino acids. Per the germline V gene, CDR1 is KGHDR and CDR2 is SFDVKD. Trimming took 4 bases from V and 5 from J, leaving 11 bases between them. The CDR3 nucleotides read TGTGCCACCAGTGACCGGGAGACCGACAATGAGCAGTTCTTC. It encodes CATSDRETDNEQFF.

The rearrangement uses TRBV6-4 and TRBJ2-3; D may be TRBD1 (5 bases). V lost 2 bases to trimming and J lost 6 bases, with 9 bases between them. Germline values: CDR1 MRHNA, CDR2 SNTAGT. This CDR3 is built from 13 residues. The CDR3 sequence is CASSDDRGDTQYF. The DNA of the CDR3 is TGTGCCAGCAGTGACGACAGAGGTGATACGCAGTATTTT.

The chain carries TRBV10-3 and TRBJ2-2; 7 bases are shared with TRBD2. Per the germline V gene, CDR1 is ENHRY and CDR2 is SYGVKD. V was clipped by 11 bases and J by 5 bases; unmatched bases: 8. This CDR3 has 13 amino acids. The CDR3 nucleotides are TGTGCCTTGGGGGGGTCGAGGACCGGGGAGCTGTTTTTT. This gives the protein CALGGSRTGELFF.

This clonotype was detected only a few times. The chain joins TRBV25-1 to TRBJ2-3, with D perhaps matching TRBD2 (6 bases). Per the germline V gene, CDR1 is MGHDK and CDR2 is SYGVNS. V gave up 6 bases and J gave up 14 bases, with 18 bases separating them. There are 12 residues in the CDR3. CDR3 DNA sequence: TGTGCCAGCAGGCAACAGGAACTAGCTTGGTATTTT. It specifies CASRQQELAWYF. Together with reference TRBV25-1 and TRBJ2-3, the CDR3 gives the full variable domain: EADIYQTPRYLVIGTGKKITLECSQTMGHDKMYWYQQDPGMELHLIHYSYGVNSTEKGDLSSESTVSRIRTEHFPLTLESARPSHTSQYLCASRQQELAWYFGPGTRLTVL.

There are a few counts of this clonotype. J is TRBJ2-1 and V is TRBV12-3 or TRBV12-4; no definite D call. The CDR3 extends over 12 amino acids. V gave up 3 bases and J gave up 4 bases, with 4 bases separating them. In nucleotides, the CDR3 is TGTGCCAGCAGTTTCTTTTACAATGAGCAGTTCTTC. It is translated as CASSFFYNEQFF.